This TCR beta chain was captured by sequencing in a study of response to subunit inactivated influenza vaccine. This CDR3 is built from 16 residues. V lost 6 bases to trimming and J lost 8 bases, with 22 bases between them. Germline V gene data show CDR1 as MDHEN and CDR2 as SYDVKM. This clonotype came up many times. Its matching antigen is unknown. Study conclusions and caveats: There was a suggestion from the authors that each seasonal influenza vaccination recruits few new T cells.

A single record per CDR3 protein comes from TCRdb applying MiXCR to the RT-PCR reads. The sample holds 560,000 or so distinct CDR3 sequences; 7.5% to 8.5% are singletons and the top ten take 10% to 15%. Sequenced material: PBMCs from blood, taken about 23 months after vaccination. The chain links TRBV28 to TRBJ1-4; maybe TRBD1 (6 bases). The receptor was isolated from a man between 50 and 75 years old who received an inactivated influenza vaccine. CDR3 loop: CASSGMAGVSDEKLFF. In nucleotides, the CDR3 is TGTGCCAGCAGCGGTATGGCAGGGGTTTCTGACGAAAAACTGTTTTTT.